These 27 T cell receptor beta chains were sequenced from one sample in a study of tumor-infiltrating lymphocytes in localized non-small cell lung cancer. Sequencing was performed with immunoSEQ multiplex PCR; in TCRdb, only in-frame clones are kept and a portion is missing. The table has about 16,000 clones, roughly four fifths seen once. Material for sequencing was lung tumor tissue. All receptors come from a human donor with non-small cell lung cancer.

This rearrangement joins TRBV6-4 to TRBJ1-1; a possible D gene is TRBD1 (6 bases). Trimming pared 5 bases from V and 1 base from J, leaving 11 bases between. The CDR3 has 14 amino acids. Germline V gene data show CDR1 as MRHNA and CDR2 as SNTAGT. CDR3 nucleotides: TGTGCCAGCAGTCAGGAGGGGGAGAACACTGAAGCTTTCTTT. Protein sequence: CASSQEGENTEAFF.

This clone showed up just once. This chain uses TRBV4-3 with TRBJ2-1; D is unclear. This CDR3 region has 14 residues. Germline lookup yields CDR1 LGHNA and CDR2 YSLEER. V lost 1 base and J 6 bases, leaving 10 bases between the germline ends. The CDR3 loop reads CASSQGLGFNEQFF. The CDR3 DNA reads as TGCGCCAGCAGCCAAGGCTTAGGGTTCAATGAGCAGTTCTTC.

V gene TRBV18 combines with J gene TRBJ1-1, with no clear D. The CDR3 totals 14 residues. The germline gives CDR1 KGHSH, CDR2 LQKENI. The V gene lost 2 bases and the J gene lost 1 base, with 8 bases spanning the gap. CDR3 bases: TGTGCCAGCTCACCAACAGTCTCGAACACTGAAGCTTTCTTT. It specifies CASSPTVSNTEAFF.

In DNA, the CDR3 is TGTGCCAGCAGCCAAGATTTTGGGGTGCCAGGGGAGGGAGCCCAGTACTTC. The encoded protein is CASSQDFGVPGEGAQYF. The V call is TRBV4-2, the J call TRBJ2-5, with a weak D call TRBD2 (7 bases). Germline CDR1 is LGHNA and CDR2 is YNFKEQ. With 0 bases removed from V and 9 bases from J, the gap between germline ends came to 23 bases. The CDR3 runs 17 residues.

CDR3 DNA: TGTGCCAGCAGCCCCAATCTCGACAGTAGGGAGACCCAGTACTTC. Translating gives CASSPNLDSRETQYF. The J gene is TRBJ2-5, the V gene TRBV5-6, with D possibly matching TRBD1 (5 bases). Trimming removed 4 bases at V and 5 bases at J, with 18 bases between. CDR3 size: 15 residues. Germline-derived CDR1 and CDR2 are SGHDT and YYEEEE. The variable domain in full, completed from reference TRBV5-6 and TRBJ2-5, reads DAGVTQSPTHLIKTRGQQVTLRCSPKSGHDTVSWYQQALGQGPQFIFQYYEEEERQRGNFPDRFSGHQFPNYSSELNVNALLLGDSALYLCASSPNLDSRETQYFGPGTRLLVL.

The V and J genes are TRBV6-1 and TRBJ2-7, with TRBD1 identical over 7 bases. CDR3 size: 13 residues. Germline loops: CDR1 MNHNS, CDR2 SASEGT. Trimming took 9 bases from V and 2 from J; bases not matched to a gene: 7. CDR3 sequence reads: CASKETGPYEQYF. CDR3 nucleotide sequence: TGTGCCAGTAAGGAGACAGGGCCCTACGAGCAGTACTTC.

The J gene is TRBJ2-2, the V gene TRBV7-2, with D possibly matching TRBD2 (6 bases). This CDR3 is 13 amino acids long. V gave up 3 bases and J gave up 4 bases, with 6 bases separating them. CDR1 is SGHTA, CDR2 FQGNSA, per germline. Written as DNA, the CDR3 is TGTGCCAGCAGCTTGACTAGCACCGGGGAGCTGTTTTTT. Amino acid sequence: CASSLTSTGELFF.

This chain uses TRBV27 with TRBJ2-1; D is possibly TRBD2 (6 bases). CDR1 MNHEY and CDR2 SMNVEV come from the germline V gene (reference sequence). The V end lost 5 bases, the J end lost 8 bases, and 19 bases lay between the germline ends. The CDR3 loop spans 15 amino acids. CDR3 amino acids: CASSLGVAARYEQFF. The CDR3 DNA follows: TGTGCCAGCAGTCTCGGGGTAGCGGCCCGGTATGAGCAGTTCTTC.

The V gene is TRBV5-4, the J gene TRBJ1-2, with 10 bases aligning to TRBD1. Germline trimming cut 3 bases from V and 7 bases from J; bases unmatched to any gene: 3. The CDR3 is 13 amino acids. CDR1 SGHNT and CDR2 YYREEE come from the germline V gene (reference sequence). CDR3 residues: CASSSDRGGGYTF. CDR3 DNA sequence: TGTGCCAGCAGCTCGGACAGGGGGGGTGGCTACACCTTC.

The chain couples TRBV7-8 to TRBJ1-3; D gene unclear. CDR3 length: 14 amino acids. Germline assignment: CDR1 SGHVS and CDR2 FQNEAQ. Deletions cut 5 bases from V and 0 bases from J, with 8 bases between. The CDR3 region is CASSGRGSGNTIYF. CDR3 sequence (DNA): TGTGCCAGCAGCGGAAGAGGCTCTGGAAACACCATATATTTT.

This clone was recorded a few times. In nucleotides, the CDR3 is TGTGCCAGCAGCTTAGCGCGGCAGGGAGAGGAAAAACTGTTTTTT. As protein: CASSLARQGEEKLFF. The genes are TRBV7-9 and TRBJ1-4, with D possibly matching TRBD1 (5 bases). This CDR3 region has 15 residues. V gave up 0 bases and J gave up 8 bases, with 13 bases separating them. From germline, CDR1 is SEHNR and CDR2 FQNEAQ (reference sequence).

V is TRBV7-8 and J is TRBJ1-5, with a tentative D call TRBD1 (5 bases). The germline CDR1 and CDR2 sequences are SGHVS and FQNEAQ. The CDR3 consists of 15 residues. V gave up 6 bases and J gave up 3 bases, with 15 bases separating them. CDR3 sequence (DNA): TGTGCCAGCAGGGTAGGGGTAAGGTCCAATCAGCCCCAGCATTTT. It codes for CASRVGVRSNQPQHF.

The chain carries TRBV5-6 and TRBJ1-5; 10 nucleotides line up with TRBD1. The length of the CDR3 is 17 residues. CDR1 and CDR2 from the germline V gene are SGHDT and YYEEEE. Unmatched junction bases numbered 7, after V lost 4 bases and J lost 0 bases. The CDR3 bases are TGTGCCAGCAGCCCTTTGACAGGGGGCGTTAGCAATCAGCCCCAGCATTTT. Amino acid sequence: CASSPLTGGVSNQPQHF. Looking up the rest from reference TRBV5-6 and TRBJ1-5 gives the full variable domain: DAGVTQSPTHLIKTRGQQVTLRCSPKSGHDTVSWYQQALGQGPQFIFQYYEEEERQRGNFPDRFSGHQFPNYSSELNVNALLLGDSALYLCASSPLTGGVSNQPQHFGDGTRLSIL.

The chain is built from TRBV7-9 and TRBJ2-1; D unclear. V was trimmed by 7 bases and J by 4 bases, leaving 8 bases between them. CDR3 length: 12 residues. The germline gives CDR1 SEHNR, CDR2 FQNEAQ (reference sequence). CDR3 nucleotides: TGTGCCAGCAAAGATCGTTACAATGAGCAGTTCTTC. Amino acid sequence: CASKDRYNEQFF.

Sample share makes this clone medium-sized. The rearrangement joins TRBV7-9 to TRBJ2-7, with D possibly being TRBD1 (6 bases). The CDR3 length is 12 residues. Germline values: CDR1 SEHNR, CDR2 FQNEAQ (reference sequence). The ends were cut back, 6 bases at V and 6 bases at J, with 12 bases in the middle. The CDR3 DNA reads as TGTGCCAGCAGTTCGGACAGCCTCGAGCAGTACTTC. Its translation is CASSSDSLEQYF.

The chain combines TRBV28 with TRBJ2-5, with D perhaps TRBD1 or TRBD2 (6 bases each). V lost 6 bases and J 3 bases, leaving 11 bases between the germline ends. The CDR3 extends over 13 amino acids. Germline lookup yields CDR1 MDHEN and CDR2 SYDVKM. CDR3 bases: TGTGCCAGCAGGACAGGAGGGGAAGAGACCCAGTACTTC. This translates into CASRTGGEETQYF.

This CDR3 is CASSVDSVGYNEQFF. CDR3 DNA: TGTGCCAGCAGTGTGGACTCGGTGGGATACAATGAGCAGTTCTTC. V gene TRBV6-1 combines with J gene TRBJ2-1; tentatively, D is TRBD2 (5 bases). The germline V and J ends were trimmed by 4 bases and 4 bases, with 14 bases remaining between them. From germline, CDR1 is MNHNS and CDR2 SASEGT. The CDR3 spans 15 residues.

The J gene is TRBJ1-2, the V gene TRBV7-9; D ambiguous. This CDR3 contains 15 residues. Trimming took 4 bases from V and 6 from J, leaving 18 bases between them. In germline, CDR1 is SEHNR, CDR2 FQNEAQ (reference sequence). Here the CDR3 reads CASSSASGHRDGYTF. DNA of the CDR3: TGTGCCAGCAGCTCCGCGTCGGGCCATCGGGATGGCTACACCTTC. Combining the CDR3 with reference TRBV7-9 and TRBJ1-2 gives the whole variable domain DTGVSQNPRHKITKRGQNVTFRCDPISEHNRLYWYRQTLGQGPEFLTYFQNEAQLEKSRLLSDRFSAERPKGSFSTLEIQRTEQGDSAMYLCASSSASGHRDGYTFGSGTRLTVV.

V gene TRBV7-2 combines with J gene TRBJ2-4; TRBD2 matches 16 bases. The CDR3 consists of 18 residues. Germline V CDR1 and CDR2: SGHTA, FQGNSA. Trimming removed 1 base from V and 4 bases from J; junction bases left unmatched: 4. Here the CDR3 DNA reads TGTGCCAGCAGCTTAGAAGGGACTAGCGGGAGGGCTAAAAACATTCAGTACTTC. Amino acid sequence: CASSLEGTSGRAKNIQYF.

The chain links TRBV2 to TRBJ2-7; 7 nucleotides match TRBD1. V was clipped by 2 bases and J by 5 bases; unmatched bases: 9. In germline, CDR1 is SNHLY, CDR2 FYNNEI. The CDR3 length is 15 residues. The CDR3 sequence is CASSEPGQIIDEQYF. The CDR3 DNA sequence: TGTGCCAGCAGTGAACCGGGACAGATAATAGACGAGCAGTACTTC.

This chain links TRBV5-1 with TRBJ2-1; TRBD2 aligns across 14 bases. This CDR3 is built from 15 residues. V was pared by 4 bases and J by 9 bases, with 6 bases of the junction left unmatched. From germline, CDR1 is SGHRS and CDR2 YFSETQ. This CDR3 reads CASSPGTSGSREQFF. DNA of the CDR3: TGCGCCAGCAGCCCGGGGACTAGCGGGAGTCGTGAGCAGTTCTTC.

V usage is TRBV5-1 and J usage is TRBJ1-1; a possible D gene is TRBD1 (5 bases). The CDR3 loop spans 13 amino acids. Trimming took off 1 base at V and 5 bases at J, with 9 bases between the two ends. Germline V CDR1 and CDR2: SGHRS, YFSETQ. CDR3 DNA sequence: TGCGCCAGCAGCTTGTATGACAGTACTGAAGCTTTCTTT. Its protein product is CASSLYDSTEAFF.

V is TRBV2 and J is TRBJ2-7; possible D gene TRBD1, 6 bases. Trimming pared 10 bases from V and 4 bases from J, leaving 17 bases between. Germline V gene data show CDR1 as SNHLY and CDR2 as FYNNEI. The CDR3 has 13 residues. DNA of the CDR3: TGTGCCACTAGTAAGGGGGAATGGTACGAGCAGTACTTC. This codes for CATSKGEWYEQYF.

This rearrangement joins TRBV4-3 to TRBJ1-1, with D unclear. The V end was cut by 1 base, the J end by 1 base, with 4 bases between. Germline V lookup: CDR1 LGHNA, CDR2 YSLEER. This CDR3 has 13 amino acids. The CDR3 here is CASSQGWNTEAFF. The CDR3 region has the DNA TGCGCCAGCAGCCAAGGTTGGAACACTGAAGCTTTCTTT.

The rearrangement links TRBV4-2 to TRBJ2-2; TRBD2 matches at 10 bases. The germline CDR1 and CDR2 sequences are LGHNA and YNFKEQ. V was clipped by 6 bases and J by 6 bases; unmatched bases: 4. CDR3 length: 14 residues. The CDR3 protein is CASRLAGGSGELFF. CDR3 nucleotides: TGTGCCAGCAGGTTAGCGGGAGGTTCCGGGGAGCTGTTTTTT.

This chain joins TRBV6-1 and TRBJ2-2; D unresolved. CDR3 length: 16 residues. Germline loops: CDR1 MNHNS, CDR2 SASEGT. The V end lost 4 bases, the J end lost 2 bases, and 14 bases lay between the germline ends. The CDR3 nucleotides are TGTGCCAGCAGTGGAAAAGTATCTGTTAACACCGGGGAGCTGTTTTTT. Encoded protein: CASSGKVSVNTGELFF.

V and J are TRBV2 and TRBJ2-3; D call uncertain. CDR3 length equals 11 residues. Germline V gene lookup returns CDR1 SNHLY and CDR2 FYNNEI. V shed 3 bases and J shed 5 bases, with 3 bases lying between them. The CDR3 here is CASSDRDTQYF. The CDR3 DNA follows: TGTGCCAGCAGTGATCGAGATACGCAGTATTTT.